These T cell receptor beta chains were read from a single sample in a study of blood T cell repertoires in COVID-19. Measured with immunoSEQ multiplex PCR; TCRdb has only the in-frame clones, and not every one. The sample lists under 250,000 clones, around 83% occurring once. The material sequenced was peripheral blood. The receptor source for this set is a woman between 40 and 55 years old who had recovered from COVID-19. Both conserved end residues are trimmed from each CDR3. Fields, in order: J gene, V gene, CDR3 protein.

TRBJ2-1 | TRBV5-1 | ASSLGGTGNEQF
TRBJ2-3 | TRBV4-2 | ASSTSDSSGGTDTQY
TRBJ1-2 | TRBV3-1/TRBV3-2 | ASSQDRGRSYT
TRBJ1-2 | TRBV18 | ATRQGADYGYT
TRBJ1-5 | TRBV2 | ASSTTGGAGQPQH
TRBJ2-7 | TRBV11-2 | ASGRTSGTYEQY
TRBJ2-3 | TRBV3-1/TRBV3-2 | ASSHLLDTQY
TRBJ1-1 | TRBV7-9 | ASSRRGGTEAF
TRBJ1-5 | TRBV6-5 | ASSSHRDRVNQPQH
TRBJ1-2 | TRBV30 | AWRRGRKEYGYT
TRBJ1-5 | TRBV4-2 | ASSQDDRGQPQH
TRBJ2-7 | TRBV6-2/TRBV6-3 | ASSYSTRSDEQY
TRBJ2-2 | TRBV28 | ASSSAGLPVELF
TRBJ1-5 | TRBV5-1 | ASSLSGLDLGQPQH
TRBJ2-7 | TRBV11-2 | ASSSSIRQGEVPYEQY
TRBJ1-1 | TRBV20-1 | SGGRGTEAF
TRBJ2-1 | TRBV24-1 | ATSDFRRGAYNEQF
TRBJ2-3 | TRBV7-2 | ASSPTAGASTDTQY
TRBJ2-3 | TRBV2 | ASSEWGSGATTDTQY
TRBJ1-2 | TRBV30 | AWSPGNYGYT
TRBJ1-5 | TRBV19 | ASGPPTGHLSNQPQH
TRBJ1-2 | TRBV27 | ASRRTAADYGYT
TRBJ1-5 | TRBV28 | ASSPQHSNQPQH
TRBJ1-1 | TRBV9 | ASSVDGANTEAF
TRBJ1-1 | TRBV6-5 | ASSYEHANTEAF
TRBJ1-1 | TRBV6-2/TRBV6-3 | ASSRDRPNTEAF
TRBJ1-4 | TRBV3-1/TRBV3-2 | ASSAGTWGGQEKLF
TRBJ1-5 | TRBV5-5 | ASSFGGQGNNQPQH
TRBJ2-7 | TRBV28 | ASSRTGRVEQY
TRBJ2-5 | TRBV4-1 | ASSQSYRVWETQY
TRBJ1-2 | TRBV3-1/TRBV3-2 | ASSQERTSGYGYT
TRBJ1-1 | TRBV19 | ASVNWGPDRVEAF
TRBJ1-4 | TRBV7-8 | ASSPGGWDEKLF
TRBJ1-6 | TRBV7-9 | ASSLEDRAPLH
TRBJ2-7 | TRBV28 | ASGSSGQRHEQY
TRBJ1-2 | TRBV11-2 | ASSPQQDRGKGGYT
TRBJ1-2 | TRBV30 | ASKPPGQGESGYT
TRBJ2-7 | TRBV29-1 | SVDKGLAGDEQY